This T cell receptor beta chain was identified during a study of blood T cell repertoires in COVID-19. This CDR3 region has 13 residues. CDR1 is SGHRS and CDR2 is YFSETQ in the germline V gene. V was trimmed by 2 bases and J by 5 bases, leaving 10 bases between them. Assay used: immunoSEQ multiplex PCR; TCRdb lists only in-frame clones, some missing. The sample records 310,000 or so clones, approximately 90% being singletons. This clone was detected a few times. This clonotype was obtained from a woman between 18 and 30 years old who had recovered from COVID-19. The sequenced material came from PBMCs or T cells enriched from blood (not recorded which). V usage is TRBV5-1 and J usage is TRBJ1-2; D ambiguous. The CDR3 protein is CASSFRGIYGYTF. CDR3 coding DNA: TGCGCCAGCAGCTTCCGGGGTATTTATGGCTACACCTTC.